This note documents a single T cell receptor beta chain sequence. Its antigen is not known. The primer mix had 60 V beta and 13 J beta primers. The method was immunoSEQ multiplex PCR; TCRdb's version includes in-frame clones alone and lacks a portion of them. Among roughly 23,000 clones listed, roughly 78% were seen once. These data are taken from a study of glioma-infiltrating T cells after dendritic cell vaccination. Study information: Three intradermal dendritic cell vaccine injections were given every two weeks.

Points from the study as a whole: TCR clonality showed no direct relationship with survival. Patients with more pretreatment TILs had longer time to progression and survival.

This CDR3 spans 13 amino acids. CDR1 MNHNY and CDR2 SVGAGI come from the germline V gene (reference sequence). V was pared by 10 bases and J by 4 bases, with 7 bases of the junction left unmatched. The genes are TRBV6-6 and TRBJ2-1; 7 bases agree with TRBD2. This TCR derives from a human donor with glioblastoma. The sample here was blood, taken before dendritic cell vaccination. This CDR3 is CATTSVPYNEQFF. For the CDR3, the DNA is TGTGCCACCACTAGCGTGCCTTACAATGAGCAGTTCTTC.